Each of the 26 T cell receptor beta chains below was sequenced from the same sample in a study of shared clonotypes between healthy human individuals. Produced via immunoSEQ multiplex PCR; TCRdb's table is partial and in-frame only. Of roughly 2.2 million clones in the sample, about 90% are singletons; the top ten hold approximately 0.41%. The sample consisted of naive CD4+ T cells from PBMCs. The subset: CD45RA+ positively selected. These receptors were taken from a young man in good health. Some clones in this sample may be carry-over from other donors' samples.

About this clone itself: This sample also contains other DNA sequences that code for the same CDR3. This chain connects TRBV28 to TRBJ1-5; D is possibly TRBD1 (6 bases). Per the germline V gene, CDR1 is MDHEN and CDR2 is SYDVKM. V gave up 7 bases and J gave up 2 bases, with 12 bases separating them. The CDR3 has 14 amino acids. As DNA, the CDR3 is TGTGCCAGCACCCCGCCAGGGGGCAATCAGCCCCAGCATTTT. The encoded protein is CASTPPGGNQPQHF. The full variable domain, rest sourced from reference TRBV28 and TRBJ1-5, is DVKVTQSSRYLVKRTGEKVFLECVQDMDHENMFWYRQDPGLGLRLIYFSYDVKMKEKGDIPEGYSVSREKKERFSLILESASTNQTSMYLCASTPPGGNQPQHFGDGTRLSIL.

V gene TRBV5-1 combines with J gene TRBJ2-5; a weak D match, TRBD1 (8 bases). Trimming removed 8 bases at V and 3 bases at J, with 17 bases between. Germline V lookup: CDR1 SGHRS, CDR2 YFSETQ. The CDR3 loop spans 14 amino acids. The CDR3 DNA is TGCGCCAGTTCCCGGGGGGACAGGAAAGAGACCCAGTACTTC. Translating it yields CASSRGDRKETQYF.

The gene calls are TRBV19 and TRBJ1-2; D is perhaps TRBD1 (5 bases). Germline V gene lookup returns CDR1 LNHDA and CDR2 SQIVND (reference sequence). CDR3 length: 15 amino acids. V lost 3 bases to trimming and J lost 4 bases, with 15 bases between them. In DNA, the CDR3 is TGTGCCAGTAGTATGGGGCAGGTTCAACCCTATGGCTACACCTTC. This translates into CASSMGQVQPYGYTF.

V is TRBV5-1 and J is TRBJ1-2; 8 bases align to TRBD1. Germline lookup yields CDR1 SGHRS and CDR2 YFSETQ. The CDR3 loop spans 16 amino acids. V shed 7 bases, J shed 7 bases, and the junction held 18 bases outside the gene matches. CDR3 DNA sequence: TGCGCCAGCTGGTGGGAGACAGGGGACGTGTCGGGTGGCTACACCTTC. Translation: CASWWETGDVSGGYTF.

The chain carries TRBV28 and TRBJ1-5; 10 positions match TRBD1. The junction had 0 bases not matched to a gene; V was cut back by 5 bases and J by 2 bases. Germline V gene sequence: CDR1 MDHEN, CDR2 SYDVKM. The CDR3 is 14 amino acids. CDR3 amino acids: CASSGTGGNQPQHF. As DNA, the CDR3 is TGTGCCAGCAGTGGGACAGGGGGCAATCAGCCCCAGCATTTT.

CDR3 protein: CASSGRDSSSYEQYF. Written as DNA, the CDR3 is TGTGCCAGCAGTGGGAGGGACAGTAGCTCCTACGAGCAGTACTTC. The genes are TRBV28 and TRBJ2-7; either TRBD1 or TRBD2 may supply D (7 bases each). Trimming cost V 5 bases and J 0 bases, with 14 bases left between them. There are 15 residues in the CDR3. The germline V gene has CDR1 MDHEN and CDR2 SYDVKM.

The count of this clone is one. The chain has TRBV28 and TRBJ2-6; TRBD1 agrees at 7 bases. Per germline, CDR1 MDHEN and CDR2 SYDVKM. The junction had 1 base not matched to a gene; V was cut back by 3 bases and J by 2 bases. The CDR3 contains 15 residues. The CDR3 sequence is CASSFGQAGANVLTF. The CDR3 nucleotides are TGTGCCAGCAGTTTTGGACAGGCTGGGGCCAACGTCCTGACTTTC.

This rearrangement joins TRBV7-6 to TRBJ2-1; possibly TRBD1 or TRBD2 for D (5 bases each). Germline V lookup: CDR1 SGHVS, CDR2 FNYEAQ. The CDR3 sequence is 13 residues long. V lost 6 bases and J 8 bases, leaving 14 bases between the germline ends. The CDR3 sequence: CASSLALGDEQFF. In DNA, the CDR3 is TGTGCCAGCAGTCTTGCATTGGGGGATGAGCAGTTCTTC.

This rearrangement joins TRBV15 to TRBJ2-3; 7 bases agree with TRBD1. The CDR3 has 15 amino acids. V was clipped by 1 base and J by 4 bases; unmatched bases: 5. The germline V gene has CDR1 LNHNV and CDR2 YYDKDF (reference sequence). The chain's CDR3 is CATSRGSQGADTQYF. CDR3 sequence (DNA): TGTGCCACCAGCAGAGGGTCGCAGGGGGCAGATACGCAGTATTTT.

Concerning this clone itself: Additional DNA sequences in this sample encode the identical CDR3. The V gene is TRBV5-1, the J gene TRBJ1-2; D is undetermined. The CDR3 is 15 residues long. Germline-derived CDR1 and CDR2 are SGHRS and YFSETQ. The germline V and J ends were trimmed by 0 bases and 2 bases, with 11 bases remaining between them. The CDR3 loop is CASSLVPGPNYGYTF. CDR3 nucleotide sequence: TGCGCCAGCAGCTTGGTTCCGGGCCCGAACTATGGCTACACCTTC. Drawing the rest from reference TRBV5-1 and TRBJ1-2, the complete variable domain is KAGVTQTPRYLIKTRGQQVTLSCSPISGHRSVSWYQQTPGQGLQFLFEYFSETQRNKGNFPGRFSGRQFSNSRSEMNVSTLELGDSALYLCASSLVPGPNYGYTFGSGTRLTVV.

The V and J genes are TRBV18 and TRBJ2-7; D is perhaps TRBD1 (5 bases). The germline V gene encodes CDR1 KGHSH and CDR2 LQKENI. The CDR3 has 13 residues. Trimming stripped 0 bases from V and 5 bases from J, with 8 bases between. The CDR3, as DNA: TGTGCCAGCTCACCACCGGGGCAGGACGAGCAGTACTTC. This codes for CASSPPGQDEQYF.

In regard to this clone: Other DNA sequences within the sample encode an identical CDR3. This chain links TRBV5-1 with TRBJ2-7; the D is unclear. Germline V gives CDR1 SGHRS, CDR2 YFSETQ. Trimming left V 0 bases short and J 2 bases short, with 6 bases between. This CDR3 has 13 amino acids. The CDR3 loop is CASSLVAPYEQYF. The CDR3 DNA follows: TGCGCCAGCAGCTTGGTGGCGCCCTACGAGCAGTACTTC.

The chain employs TRBV4-1 and TRBJ2-2, with D possibly being TRBD2 (6 bases). The CDR3 is 15 residues long. V was shortened by 2 bases and J by 6 bases, with 13 bases between the two germline ends. Germline CDR1 and CDR2: MGHRA and YSYEKL. CDR3 in amino acids: CASSQPFGTPGELFF. The CDR3 DNA follows: TGCGCCAGCAGCCAACCATTCGGGACTCCCGGGGAGCTGTTTTTT.

For this clone: This specimen includes other DNA sequences encoding the same CDR3. The gene calls are TRBV7-9 and TRBJ2-5; D perhaps matches TRBD2 (6 bases). CDR3 size: 14 residues. V was clipped by 0 bases and J by 2 bases, with 7 bases between them. Germline V gene sequence: CDR1 SEHNR, CDR2 FQNEAQ (reference sequence). The CDR3 DNA sequence: TGTGCCAGCAGCTTAGCGGGACTTCAAGAGACCCAGTACTTC. Translation gives CASSLAGLQETQYF. Full variable domain (remainder filled in from reference TRBV7-9 and TRBJ2-5): DTGVSQNPRHKITKRGQNVTFRCDPISEHNRLYWYRQTLGQGPEFLTYFQNEAQLEKSRLLSDRFSAERPKGSFSTLEIQRTEQGDSAMYLCASSLAGLQETQYFGPGTRLLVL.

The chain couples TRBV5-4 to TRBJ1-5, with D perhaps TRBD1 (5 bases). Per germline, CDR1 SGHNT and CDR2 YYREEE (reference sequence). CDR3 size: 16 residues. Trimming took off 0 bases at V and 5 bases at J, with 15 bases between the two ends. The CDR3: CASSLDNVRGDQPQHF. In nucleotides, the CDR3 is TGTGCCAGCAGCTTGGATAACGTACGGGGGGATCAGCCCCAGCATTTT.

The genes are TRBV7-2 and TRBJ1-2; 11 nucleotides agree with TRBD1. The trim removed 0 bases at V and 2 bases at J, leaving 17 bases unmatched. This CDR3 is 21 amino acids long. The V gene's germline CDR1 is SGHTA and CDR2 FQGNSA. The CDR3 DNA sequence: TGTGCCAGCAGCTTAGCGCTCCGCGGACAGGGGGCCGGTGAGGGAAACTATGGCTACACCTTC. This translates into CASSLALRGQGAGEGNYGYTF. Complete variable domain (other parts from reference TRBV7-2 and TRBJ1-2): GAGVSQSPSNKVTEKGKDVELRCDPISGHTALYWYRQSLGQGLEFLIYFQGNSAPDKSGLPSDRFSAERTGGSVSTLTIQRTQQEDSAVYLCASSLALRGQGAGEGNYGYTFGSGTRLTVV.

As to this clone: This sample includes further DNA sequences coding for the same CDR3. For the CDR3, the DNA is TGTGCCAGCAGCCTAGGGACAGGCTACGAGCAGTACTTC. This codes for CASSLGTGYEQYF. The chain employs TRBV7-3 and TRBJ2-7; 8 positions agree with TRBD1. After removal of 5 bases from V and 3 bases from J, the junction contained 3 bases not matched to a gene. This CDR3 spans 13 amino acids. Germline V gene sequence: CDR1 SGHTA, CDR2 FQGTGA.

The chain employs TRBV5-1 and TRBJ1-4; D ambiguous. Trimming stripped 4 bases from V and 5 bases from J, with 9 bases between. CDR1 and CDR2 from the germline V gene are SGHRS and YFSETQ. CDR3 length: 13 amino acids. The CDR3 DNA sequence: TGCGCCAGCAGCGCCAGAGGGAATGAAAAACTGTTTTTT. Translating gives CASSARGNEKLFF. Together with reference TRBV5-1 and TRBJ1-4, the CDR3 gives the full variable domain: KAGVTQTPRYLIKTRGQQVTLSCSPISGHRSVSWYQQTPGQGLQFLFEYFSETQRNKGNFPGRFSGRQFSNSRSEMNVSTLELGDSALYLCASSARGNEKLFFGSGTQLSVL.

The chain recombines TRBV11-3 with TRBJ2-2; 7 bases fit TRBD1. Germline-derived CDR1 and CDR2 are SGHNT and YENEEA. The ends lost 0 bases at V and 2 bases at J; junction bases unmatched: 3. The CDR3 sequence is 16 residues long. The CDR3 reads CASSLEGTANTGELFF. The CDR3 nucleotides are TGTGCCAGCAGCTTAGAAGGGACAGCAAACACCGGGGAGCTGTTTTTT.

The chain has TRBV18 and TRBJ1-3; D is ambiguous. The V end was cut by 3 bases, the J end by 2 bases, with 11 bases between. The length of the CDR3 is 15 residues. CDR1 is KGHSH and CDR2 is LQKENI in the germline V gene. The CDR3 region is CASSPTAGTGNTIYF. DNA for the CDR3: TGTGCCAGCTCACCTACGGCGGGGACTGGAAACACCATATATTTT.

The chain has TRBV4-2 and TRBJ2-7; 12 positions match TRBD2. Germline values: CDR1 LGHNA, CDR2 YNFKEQ. V was pared by 4 bases and J by 3 bases, with 16 bases of the junction left unmatched. There are 19 residues in the CDR3. CDR3: CASSPTTSGRQGRDYEQYF. CDR3 bases: TGTGCCAGCAGCCCAACTACTAGCGGGAGGCAGGGTCGGGACTACGAGCAGTACTTC.

V is TRBV9 and J is TRBJ2-1; 8 bases fit TRBD2. CDR1 and CDR2 from the germline V gene are SGDLS and YYNGEE. J was trimmed by 6 bases and V by 2 bases; bases with no gene match: 7. This CDR3 region has 15 residues. In nucleotides, the CDR3 is TGTGCCAGCAGCGTGAGAGCGGGAGAGATCAATGAGCAGTTCTTC. This encodes CASSVRAGEINEQFF.

V and J are TRBV21-1 and TRBJ2-4; TRBD2 reflects the table's D call only, with no check against the DNA. TRBV21-1 is assigned pseudogene status. CDR3 length equals 16 residues. CDR3 amino acids: CASSTEACPAKNIQYF. DNA for the CDR3: TGTGCCAGCAGCACCGAGGCGTGTCCGGCCAAAAACATTCAGTACTTC.

The chain employs TRBV29-1 and TRBJ1-2; TRBD1 matches at 10 bases. Germline CDR1 is SQVTM and CDR2 is ANQGSEA. The CDR3 spans 15 residues. The V segment lost 6 bases and the J segment 4 bases; nucleotides outside the gene matches: 11. CDR3 protein: CSVAVIGQGGYGYTF. The CDR3 nucleotides read TGCAGCGTCGCAGTAATTGGACAGGGGGGCTATGGCTACACCTTC.

The V and J genes are TRBV4-1 and TRBJ2-7; 9 bases are a match to TRBD1. The CDR3 length is 16 residues. CDR1 and CDR2 (germline): MGHRA, YSYEKL. V lost 1 base, J lost 3 bases, and 7 bases stayed unmatched. The CDR3 bases are TGCGCCAGCAGCCAAGCACAGGGGGCTCGGATCTACGAGCAGTACTTC. Its protein is CASSQAQGARIYEQYF.

This rearrangement joins TRBV6-5 to TRBJ2-3, with 7 nucleotides matching TRBD1. V was clipped by 5 bases and J by 10 bases; unmatched bases: 12. Germline V gene sequence: CDR1 MNHEY, CDR2 SVGAGI. This CDR3 comprises 14 residues. The CDR3 region is CASSPRQGSFPQYF. DNA of the CDR3: TGTGCCAGCAGTCCTCGACAGGGCTCGTTCCCGCAGTATTTT.